This T cell receptor beta chain was sequenced during a study of T cell changes during pregnancy in multiple sclerosis. This clone was detected only once. The CDR3 length is 17 residues. The J segment lost 4 bases and the V segment lost 0 bases, leaving 9 bases of the junction unmatched. CDR1 is LGHNA, CDR2 YSLEER, per germline. Profiling relied on immunoSEQ multiplex PCR, and the TCRdb table lists in-frame clones only, not all of them. The table shows 15,000 or so clones, with approximately 88% occurring only once. The gene calls are TRBV4-3 and TRBJ2-3; 8 nucleotides line up with TRBD2. The TCR originated in a female donor in good health, enrolled as a control in a pregnancy study. Sequenced here: CD8+ T cells from peripheral blood mononuclear cells, sampled in the third trimester of pregnancy. The DNA of the CDR3 is TGCGCCAGCAGCCAAGAAATCCTACGGGGGGGTGCAGATACGCAGTATTTT. It is translated as CASSQEILRGGADTQYF.